The T cell receptor (beta chain) under discussion was sequenced for a study of response to subunit inactivated influenza vaccine. Notes on this clonotype: Its antigen is not identified.

From germline, CDR1 is SGHRS and CDR2 YFSETQ. The V end lost 4 bases, the J end lost 5 bases, and 19 bases lay between the germline ends. The CDR3 sequence is 15 residues long. The study, taken as a whole, reports: The authors proposed limited new T cell recruitment per seasonal influenza vaccination.

TCRdb re-analysed the RT-PCR reads in MiXCR, keeping a single row per CDR3 protein. This table holds 500,000 to 600,000 distinct CDR3 sequences, 15% to 20% found once. Here the sequenced sample was CD4+ T cells sorted from PBMCs, taken roughly 24 months after vaccination. The sequence was obtained from a man aged 50 to 75 who received an inactivated influenza vaccine. The J gene is TRBJ2-7, the V gene TRBV5-1; possibly TRBD2 for D (6 bases). The CDR3 nucleotides read TGCGCCAGCAGCAACGCGGGACTTCTCCCCCACGAGCAGTACTTC. Its protein product is CASSNAGLLPHEQYF.